This TCR beta chain was recovered during a study of cytomegalovirus exposure and HLA in healthy donors. Study-wide results and caveats: Many donors shared some public TCRs, even though most TCR sequences were rare.

The PCR used 60 Vbeta and 13 Jbeta primers. The data were produced by immunoSEQ multiplex PCR, yet TCRdb's version contains in-frame clones alone and is incomplete. The record lists over 100,000 clones, of which the ten most abundant hold approximately 1.8%. CDR1 is GTSNPN, CDR2 SVGIG, per germline (reference sequence). V gave up 7 bases and J gave up 4 bases, with 18 bases separating them. The CDR3 has 14 residues. The study sampled nominally healthy donors, though unrecorded immune exposures were likely. Of note for this clone: As yet, its antigen is unknown.

Material for sequencing was PBMCs. V gene TRBV30 combines with J gene TRBJ2-3; the D gene is possibly TRBD2 (7 bases). The clonotype originates from a man younger than 35 in good health and CMV-seronegative. CDR3 in amino acids: CALTRGGSADTQYF. CDR3 in DNA: TGTGCCTTAACGAGGGGGGGGTCGGCAGATACGCAGTATTTT.